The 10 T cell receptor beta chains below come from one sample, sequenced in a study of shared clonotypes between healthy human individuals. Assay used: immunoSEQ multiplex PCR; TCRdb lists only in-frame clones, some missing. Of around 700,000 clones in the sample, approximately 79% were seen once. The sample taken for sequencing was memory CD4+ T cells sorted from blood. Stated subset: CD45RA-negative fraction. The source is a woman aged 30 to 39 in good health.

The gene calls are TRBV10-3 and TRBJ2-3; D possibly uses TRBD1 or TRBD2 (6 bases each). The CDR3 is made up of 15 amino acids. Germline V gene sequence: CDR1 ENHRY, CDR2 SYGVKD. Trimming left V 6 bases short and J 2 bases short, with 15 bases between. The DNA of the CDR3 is TGTGCCATCAGAGTCGGGGGCCGAAACACAGATACGCAGTATTTT. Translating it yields CAIRVGGRNTDTQYF.

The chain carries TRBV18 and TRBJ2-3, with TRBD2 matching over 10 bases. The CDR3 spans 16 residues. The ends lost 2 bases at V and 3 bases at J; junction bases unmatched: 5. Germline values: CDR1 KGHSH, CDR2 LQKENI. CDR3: CASSPTKLAGTDTQYF. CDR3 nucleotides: TGTGCCAGCTCACCAACTAAACTAGCGGGGACAGATACGCAGTATTTT.

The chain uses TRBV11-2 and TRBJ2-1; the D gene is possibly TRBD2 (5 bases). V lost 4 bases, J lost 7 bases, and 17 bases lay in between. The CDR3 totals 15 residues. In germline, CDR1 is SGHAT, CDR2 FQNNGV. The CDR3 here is CASSSVVRSGNEQFF. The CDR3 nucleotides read TGTGCCAGCAGCTCCGTAGTACGTTCGGGGAATGAGCAGTTCTTC. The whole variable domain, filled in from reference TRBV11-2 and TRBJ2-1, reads EAGVAQSPRYKIIEKRQSVAFWCNPISGHATLYWYQQILGQGPKLLIQFQNNGVVDDSQLPKDRFSAERLKGVDSTLKIQPAKLEDSAVYLCASSSVVRSGNEQFFGPGTRLTVL.

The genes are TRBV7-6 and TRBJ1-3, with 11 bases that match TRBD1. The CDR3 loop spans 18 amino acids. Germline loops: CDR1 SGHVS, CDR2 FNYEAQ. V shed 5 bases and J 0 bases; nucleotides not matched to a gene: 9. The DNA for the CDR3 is TGTGCCAGCAGCCTACGGACAGGGGGCGTACGCTCTGGAAACACCATATATTTT. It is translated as CASSLRTGGVRSGNTIYF.

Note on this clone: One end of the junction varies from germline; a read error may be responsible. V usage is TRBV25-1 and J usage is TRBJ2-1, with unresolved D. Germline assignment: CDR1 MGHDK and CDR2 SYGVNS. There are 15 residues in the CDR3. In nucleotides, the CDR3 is TGTGCCAGCAGAGAATCACAGAGCTCCTACAATGAGCAGTTCTTC. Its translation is CASRESQSSYNEQFF.

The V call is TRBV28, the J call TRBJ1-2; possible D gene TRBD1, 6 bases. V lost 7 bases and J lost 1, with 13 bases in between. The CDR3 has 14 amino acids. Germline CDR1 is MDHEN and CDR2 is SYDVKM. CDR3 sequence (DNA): TGTGCCAGCACCCGAGGGGGTAATAACTATGGCTACACCTTC. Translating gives CASTRGGNNYGYTF.

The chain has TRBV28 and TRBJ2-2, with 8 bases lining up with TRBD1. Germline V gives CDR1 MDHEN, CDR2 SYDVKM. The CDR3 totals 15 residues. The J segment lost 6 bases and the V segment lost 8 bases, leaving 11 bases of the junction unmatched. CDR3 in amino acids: CASQNWTGRAGELFF. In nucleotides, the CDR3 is TGTGCCAGCCAAAACTGGACAGGGCGGGCCGGGGAGCTGTTTTTT.

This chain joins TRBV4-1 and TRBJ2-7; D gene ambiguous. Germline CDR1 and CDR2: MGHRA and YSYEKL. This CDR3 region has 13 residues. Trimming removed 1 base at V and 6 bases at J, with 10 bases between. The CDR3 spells CASSQGHLGEQYF. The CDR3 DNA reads TGCGCCAGCAGCCAAGGGCACCTCGGCGAGCAGTACTTC.

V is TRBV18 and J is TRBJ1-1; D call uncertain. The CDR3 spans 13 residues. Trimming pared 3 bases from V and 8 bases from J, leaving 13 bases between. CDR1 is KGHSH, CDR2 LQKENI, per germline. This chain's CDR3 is CASSPSARAEAFF. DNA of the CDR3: TGTGCCAGCTCACCCTCGGCCCGGGCCGAAGCTTTCTTT.

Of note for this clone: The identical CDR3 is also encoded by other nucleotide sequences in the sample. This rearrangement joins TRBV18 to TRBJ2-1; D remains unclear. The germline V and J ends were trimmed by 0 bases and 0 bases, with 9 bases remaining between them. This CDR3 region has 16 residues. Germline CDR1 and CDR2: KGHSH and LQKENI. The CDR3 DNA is TGTGCCAGCTCACCACCGTCGCAGAGCTCCTACAATGAGCAGTTCTTC. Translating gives CASSPPSQSSYNEQFF.